A selection of T cell receptor beta chains follows, all from one sample in a study of blood T cell repertoires in COVID-19. Clones were sequenced by immunoSEQ multiplex PCR, and TCRdb holds only the in-frame ones, with some missing. The table lists 120,000 to 150,000 clones, about 87% of them singletons. The sample comprised peripheral blood. The source is a man in his 60s with active or convalescent COVID-19. CDR3s include the opening cysteine and the closing phenylalanine or tryptophan. Each record gives: V gene, clone size, D gene, J gene, CDR3 DNA, CDR3 protein. The D gene is left open where the match is weak. Clone size appears in some rows only: once, few, many, or a class for an expanded clone.

TRBV27	-	-	TRBJ2-3	TGTGCCAGCGGGGAGAAAGCCCTCGATGATACGCAGTATTTT	CASGEKALDDTQYF
TRBV30	once	-	TRBJ1-2	TGTGCCTGGAGTGTACGGGGTAGTTATGGCTACACCTTC	CAWSVRGSYGYTF
TRBV19	-	-	TRBJ2-4	TGTGCCAGTAGTTATGGGGGCGTCGGAAACATTCAGTACTTC	CASSYGGVGNIQYF
TRBV11-2	-	TRBD1	TRBJ1-1	TGTGCCAGCAGCACAGTACAGGGGGCTAATACTGAAGCTTTCTTT	CASSTVQGANTEAFF
TRBV15	once	-	TRBJ1-5	TGTGCCACCAGCAGAAATGACCCAGGGTTTCAGCCCCAGCATTTT	CATSRNDPGFQPQHF
TRBV5-1	-	TRBD1	TRBJ2-2	TGCGCCAGCGGCGATCGCGGACAGGGCAACACCGGGGAGCTGTTTTTT	CASGDRGQGNTGELFF
TRBV3-1/TRBV3-2	many	TRBD2	TRBJ2-3	TGTGCCAGCCGTAAAGCGGGAGAGGGGGGTACGCAGTATTTT	CASRKAGEGGTQYF
TRBV27	once	TRBD2	TRBJ2-2	TGTGCCAGCAGTCCCGGGACTACCTACACCGGGGAGCTGTTTTTT	CASSPGTTYTGELFF
TRBV29-1	-	-	TRBJ2-3	TGCAGCGTTTTGATCCAGAACACAGATACGCAGTATTTT	CSVLIQNTDTQYF
TRBV25-1	-	-	TRBJ1-5	TGTGCCAGGGGGGGGTTGCAGCCCCAGCATTTT	CARGGLQPQHF
TRBV19	-	TRBD1	TRBJ2-7	TGTGCCAGTAGCTCGGGTGGACAGGGCTCCTACGAGCAGTACTTC	CASSSGGQGSYEQYF
TRBV6-6	-	-	TRBJ1-5	TGTGCCAGCAGTTCCTTCGGACAACTAAGCGCTCAGCCCCAGCATTTT	CASSSFGQLSAQPQHF
TRBV24-1	-	TRBD2	TRBJ2-2	TGTGCCACCAGTGATTTGTCGGGCGGGAGTCTACCCGGGGAGCTGTTTTTT	CATSDLSGGSLPGELFF
TRBV6-5	-	TRBD1	TRBJ1-4	TGTGCCAGCAGAAGGGGACAGCTTAATGAAAAACTGTTTTTT	CASRRGQLNEKLFF
TRBV28	-	TRBD1	TRBJ1-4	TGTGCCAGCAGTTTATTCCCGACAGGGGATGAAAAACTGTTTTTT	CASSLFPTGDEKLFF
TRBV9	once	-	TRBJ2-5	TGTGCCAGCAGCGTAGGAGGTTTTCAAGAGACCCAGTACTTC	CASSVGGFQETQYF
TRBV7-2	-	-	TRBJ2-4	TGTGCCAGCAGCTTATCCCCCTTAGAAAAGAGCAAAAACATTCAGTACTTC	CASSLSPLEKSKNIQYF
TRBV2	-	-	TRBJ2-1	TGTGCCACAACTTCCTACAATGAGCAGTTCTTC	CATTSYNEQFF
TRBV15	-	-	TRBJ1-1	TGTGCCACCAGCCGGGAGGGAAGGGGTGGGGGAGCTTTCTTT	CATSREGRGGGAFF
TRBV7-9	-	TRBD1	TRBJ1-2	TGTGCCAGCAGTTCGACAGGGGGCATGGGCTACACCTTC	CASSSTGGMGYTF
TRBV7-3	-	TRBD2	TRBJ2-2	TGTGCCAGCAGGCCTAGCGGGCACACCGGGGAGCTGTTTTTT	CASRPSGHTGELFF
TRBV6-6	-	-	TRBJ1-5	TGTGCCAGTAGGGGTCCTAGCAATCAGCCCCAGCATTTT	CASRGPSNQPQHF
TRBV30	-	TRBD2	TRBJ2-1	TGTGCCTGGAGTGTACAAGCTAGCGGAGGCTACAATGAGCAGTTCTTC	CAWSVQASGGYNEQFF
TRBV5-1	-	-	TRBJ2-7	TGCGCCAGCAGCTTTGGGAGCGGAAACTCCTACGAGCAGTACTTC	CASSFGSGNSYEQYF
TRBV5-1	-	TRBD2	TRBJ2-1	TGCGCCAGCAGCTTGGGTACGGGAGGGGGTGAGCAGTTCTTC	CASSLGTGGGEQFF
TRBV5-5	-	-	TRBJ1-3	TGTGCCAGCAGCTTGGCCAGAGGGACTGGAAACACCATATATTTT	CASSLARGTGNTIYF
TRBV27	-	TRBD1	TRBJ2-5	TGTGCCAGCAGTCCCCGACAGGGAAGAGAGACCCAGTACTTC	CASSPRQGRETQYF
TRBV5-1	-	TRBD1	TRBJ2-3	TGCGCCAGCAGCTTAGCTATGACAGGGGCCAGGGGCACAGATACGCAGTATTTT	CASSLAMTGARGTDTQYF
TRBV15	-	-	TRBJ2-1	TGTGCCACCAGCGTTTCACCGGGATCCTACAATGAGCAGTTCTTC	CATSVSPGSYNEQFF
TRBV5-4	few	-	TRBJ1-3	TGTGCCAGCAGCTTGCGAGGGAGCGGAAACACCATATATTTT	CASSLRGSGNTIYF
TRBV9	-	-	TRBJ1-3	TGTGCCAGCAGCGAGGGGGACAATACCTCGGGAAACACCATATATTTT	CASSEGDNTSGNTIYF
TRBV28	once	TRBD2	TRBJ2-2	TGTGCCAGCAGTTTGCTAGGTCGGTTTAGCGGGATCCCCGGGGAGCTGTTTTTT	CASSLLGRFSGIPGELFF
TRBV6-1	-	-	TRBJ2-7	TGTGCCAGCAGTGATAGCGGCGACTACGAGCAGTACTTC	CASSDSGDYEQYF
TRBV7-8	-	TRBD2	TRBJ2-1	TGTGCCAGCAGCTTCGGACTAGCGGGAGGAGGAGAGCAGTTCTTC	CASSFGLAGGGEQFF
TRBV27	-	TRBD1	TRBJ1-2	TGTGCCAGCAGTCCACGGACAGGGGGCGGATGGGGCTACACCTTC	CASSPRTGGGWGYTF
TRBV28	-	-	TRBJ2-1	TGTGCCAGCAGTTTCGGGGGCGCGGGGGCGAATGAGCAGTTCTTC	CASSFGGAGANEQFF
TRBV4-3	-	TRBD2	TRBJ2-5	TGCGCCAGCAGCCAAGATAGGGGGACTAGCGGGACCTACGATGAGACCCAGTACTTC	CASSQDRGTSGTYDETQYF
TRBV4-1	-	-	TRBJ2-3	TGCGCCAGCAGCCAAGATGGGGCGGCGGCAGATACGCAGTATTTT	CASSQDGAAADTQYF
TRBV12-3/TRBV12-4	-	-	TRBJ1-1	TGTGCCAGCAGTTTGTCAGGGTATGGTGAAGCTTTCTTT	CASSLSGYGEAFF
TRBV6-5	-	-	TRBJ2-3	TGTGCCAGCAGTTTCACCAGACTAGGAGGCACAGATACGCAGTATTTT	CASSFTRLGGTDTQYF
TRBV7-3	-	-	TRBJ2-7	TGTGCCAGCAGCTTAATCGCGGGGAACGGCGAGCAGTACTTC	CASSLIAGNGEQYF
TRBV6-1	-	TRBD1	TRBJ2-7	TGTGCCAGCAGTGAAGCAAGCAGGGGGCTCTACGAGCAGTACTTC	CASSEASRGLYEQYF
TRBV9	-	TRBD2	TRBJ2-7	TGTGCCAGCAGCCTAGGACTAGGCGGGGACGAGCAGTACTTC	CASSLGLGGDEQYF
TRBV29-1	-	-	TRBJ1-1	TGCAGCGTTTTAGGATCCCTAGCTGAAGCTTTCTTT	CSVLGSLAEAFF
TRBV6-4	-	-	TRBJ1-5	TGTGCCAGCAGTCTGGACGGGAATAGCAATCAGCCCCAGCATTTT	CASSLDGNSNQPQHF
TRBV25-1	-	TRBD1	TRBJ1-4	TGTGCCAGCAGTGGTGGGACAGGGCCTAATGAAAAACTGTTTTTT	CASSGGTGPNEKLFF
TRBV20-1	-	TRBD2	TRBJ2-5	TGCAGTGGTAGCGGGCAAGAGACCCAGTACTTC	CSGSGQETQYF
TRBV28	-	-	TRBJ1-1	TGTGCCAGCCGGGTGAACTGGAACACTGAAGCTTTCTTT	CASRVNWNTEAFF
TRBV6-2/TRBV6-3	once	-	TRBJ2-5	TGTGCCAGCAGTGCGGGCCAGGCGGGCTATCAAGAGACCCAGTACTTC	CASSAGQAGYQETQYF
TRBV9	-	TRBD1	TRBJ1-1	TGTGCCAGCAGCGCCCAGCGACAGGGGGGTACTGAAGCTTTCTTT	CASSAQRQGGTEAFF
TRBV7-2	-	TRBD1	TRBJ1-2	TGTGCCAGCAGCTCATCCCGGGACAGCATAACTTTGTCTAACTATGGCTACACCTTC	CASSSSRDSITLSNYGYTF
TRBV28	-	TRBD1	TRBJ1-1	TGTGCCATCGGAGGACAGGGGAGCACTGAAGCTTTCTTT	CAIGGQGSTEAFF
TRBV28	-	-	TRBJ2-2	TGTGCCAGCAGTCGGGTCCCCTCCCTCACCGGGGAGCTGTTTTTT	CASSRVPSLTGELFF
TRBV9	-	-	TRBJ1-3	TGTGCCAGCAGCGTAGATCAGGGAAACACCATATATTTT	CASSVDQGNTIYF
TRBV6-5	-	-	TRBJ1-6	TGTGCCAGCAGAAACAGGGAGGGGATTTCACCCCTCCACTTT	CASRNREGISPLHF